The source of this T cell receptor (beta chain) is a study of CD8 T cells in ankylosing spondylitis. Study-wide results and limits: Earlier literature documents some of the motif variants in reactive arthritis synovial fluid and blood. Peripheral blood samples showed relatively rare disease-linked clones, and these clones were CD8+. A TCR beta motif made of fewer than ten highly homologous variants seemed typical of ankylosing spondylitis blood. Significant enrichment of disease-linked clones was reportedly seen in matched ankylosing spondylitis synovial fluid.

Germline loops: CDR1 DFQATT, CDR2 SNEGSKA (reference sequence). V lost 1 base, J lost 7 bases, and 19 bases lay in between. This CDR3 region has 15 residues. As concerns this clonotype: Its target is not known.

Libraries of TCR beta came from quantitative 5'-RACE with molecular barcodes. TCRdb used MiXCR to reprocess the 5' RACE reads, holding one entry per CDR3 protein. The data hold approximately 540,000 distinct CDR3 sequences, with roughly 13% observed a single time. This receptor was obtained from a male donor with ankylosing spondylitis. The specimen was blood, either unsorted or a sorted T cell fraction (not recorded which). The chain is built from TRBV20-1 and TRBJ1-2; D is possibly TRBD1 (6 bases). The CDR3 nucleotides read TGCAGTGCTAGAGCTGGAGGGGGGGTATACAGTGGCTACACCTTC. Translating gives CSARAGGGVYSGYTF.